This T cell receptor beta chain was recorded in a study of blood T cell repertoires in COVID-19. The CDR3 consists of 16 residues. V was clipped by 6 bases and J by 0 bases; unmatched bases: 8. The germline CDR1 and CDR2 sequences are MNHNY and SVGAGI (reference sequence). Assay used: immunoSEQ multiplex PCR; TCRdb lists only in-frame clones, some missing. The sample consists of about 190,000 clones, roughly 80% of them appearing once. This clonotype originated in a woman in her forties or fifties with acute or convalescent COVID-19. The rearrangement joins TRBV6-6 to TRBJ1-2; 9 nucleotides match TRBD1. Sequenced input: peripheral blood. CDR3 protein: CASRGGQGKANYGYTF. The CDR3 nucleotides read TGTGCCAGCAGGGGAGGACAGGGGAAGGCTAACTATGGCTACACCTTC.